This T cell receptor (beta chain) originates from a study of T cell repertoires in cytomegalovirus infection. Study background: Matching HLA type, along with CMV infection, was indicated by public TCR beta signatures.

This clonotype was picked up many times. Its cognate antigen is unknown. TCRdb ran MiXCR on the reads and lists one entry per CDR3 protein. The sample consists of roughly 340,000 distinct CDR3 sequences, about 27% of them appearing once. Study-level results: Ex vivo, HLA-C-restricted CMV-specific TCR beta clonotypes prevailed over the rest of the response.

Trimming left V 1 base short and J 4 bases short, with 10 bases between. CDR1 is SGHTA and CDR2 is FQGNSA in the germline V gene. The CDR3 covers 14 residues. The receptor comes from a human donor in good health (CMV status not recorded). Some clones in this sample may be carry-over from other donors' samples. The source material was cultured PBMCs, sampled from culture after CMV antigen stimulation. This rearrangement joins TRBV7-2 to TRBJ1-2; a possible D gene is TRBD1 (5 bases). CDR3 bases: TGTGCCAGCAGCTTAGACAGGAATTCCTATGGCTACACCTTC. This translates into CASSLDRNSYGYTF.